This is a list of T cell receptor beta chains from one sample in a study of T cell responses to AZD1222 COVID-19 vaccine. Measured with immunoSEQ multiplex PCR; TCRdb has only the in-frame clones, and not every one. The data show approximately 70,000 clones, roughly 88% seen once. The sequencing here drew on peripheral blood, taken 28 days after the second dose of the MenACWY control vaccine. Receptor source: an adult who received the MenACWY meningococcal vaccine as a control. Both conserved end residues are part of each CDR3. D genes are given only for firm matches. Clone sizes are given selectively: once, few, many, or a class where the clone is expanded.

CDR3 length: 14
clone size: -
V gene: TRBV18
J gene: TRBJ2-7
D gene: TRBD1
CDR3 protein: CASSPSRTGDEQYF
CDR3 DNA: TGTGCCAGCTCACCTTCTCGGACAGGGGACGAGCAGTACTTC

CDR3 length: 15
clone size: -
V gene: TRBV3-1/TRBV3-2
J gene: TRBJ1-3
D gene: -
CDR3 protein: CASSFSQASGNTIYF
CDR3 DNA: TGTGCCAGCAGCTTCTCACAGGCATCTGGAAACACCATATATTTT

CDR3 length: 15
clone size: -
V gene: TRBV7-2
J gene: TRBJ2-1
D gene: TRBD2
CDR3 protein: CASSPGLAGGREQFF
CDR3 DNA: TGTGCCAGCAGCCCGGGACTAGCGGGGGGACGGGAGCAGTTCTTC

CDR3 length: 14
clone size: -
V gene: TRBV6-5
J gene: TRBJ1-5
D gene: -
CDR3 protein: CASSKQDSNQPQHF
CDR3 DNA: TGTGCCAGCAGTAAACAGGATAGCAATCAGCCCCAGCATTTT

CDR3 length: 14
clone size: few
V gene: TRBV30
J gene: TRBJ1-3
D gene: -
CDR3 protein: CAWSLESSGNTIYF
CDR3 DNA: TGTGCCTGGAGTTTAGAAAGCTCTGGAAACACCATATATTTT

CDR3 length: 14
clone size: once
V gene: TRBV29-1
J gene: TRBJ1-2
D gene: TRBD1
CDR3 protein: CSVTGTAINYGYTF
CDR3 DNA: TGCAGCGTAACCGGGACAGCGATTAACTATGGCTACACCTTC

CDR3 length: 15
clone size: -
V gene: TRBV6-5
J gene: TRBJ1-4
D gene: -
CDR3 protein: CASSSWGSGNEKLFF
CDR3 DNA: TGTGCCAGCAGTTCGTGGGGTTCCGGTAATGAAAAACTGTTTTTT

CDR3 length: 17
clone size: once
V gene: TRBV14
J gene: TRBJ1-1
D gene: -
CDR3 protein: CASSQVRDTFGDTEAFF
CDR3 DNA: TGTGCCAGCAGCCAGGTCCGGGACACTTTTGGGGACACTGAAGCTTTCTTT

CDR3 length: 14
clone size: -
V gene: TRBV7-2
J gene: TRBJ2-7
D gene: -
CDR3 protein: CASSSFGRNYEQYF
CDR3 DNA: TGTGCCAGCAGCTCGTTCGGACGTAACTACGAGCAGTACTTC

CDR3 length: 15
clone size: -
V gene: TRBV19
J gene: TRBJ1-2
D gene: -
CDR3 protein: CASSSYSQINYGYTF
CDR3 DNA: TGTGCCAGTAGTTCATATAGTCAGATTAACTATGGCTACACCTTC

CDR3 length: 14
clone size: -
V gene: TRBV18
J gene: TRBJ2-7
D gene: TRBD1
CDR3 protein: CASSPWQGVHEQYF
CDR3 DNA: TGTGCCAGCTCACCGTGGCAGGGGGTCCACGAGCAGTACTTC

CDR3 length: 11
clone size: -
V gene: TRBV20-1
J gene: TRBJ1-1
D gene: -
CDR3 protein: CSARLAAEAFF
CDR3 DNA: TGCAGTGCTAGATTGGCGGCTGAAGCTTTCTTT

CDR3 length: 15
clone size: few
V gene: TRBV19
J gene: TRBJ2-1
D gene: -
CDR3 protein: CASRPGHLLGGEQFF
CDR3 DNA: TGTGCCAGTAGACCGGGACATTTATTGGGAGGTGAGCAGTTCTTC

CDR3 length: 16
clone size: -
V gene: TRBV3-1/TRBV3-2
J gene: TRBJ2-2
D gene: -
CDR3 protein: CASSQEGGTPSGELFF
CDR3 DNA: TGTGCCAGCAGCCAAGAAGGGGGTACCCCGTCCGGGGAGCTGTTTTTT

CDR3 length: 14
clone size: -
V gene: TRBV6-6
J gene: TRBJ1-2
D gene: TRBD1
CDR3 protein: CASSYSQGAEGYTF
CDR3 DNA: TGTGCCAGCAGTTACTCACAGGGGGCGGAGGGCTACACCTTC

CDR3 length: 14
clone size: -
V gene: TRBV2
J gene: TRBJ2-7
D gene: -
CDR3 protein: CASSEGRGDYEQYF
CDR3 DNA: TGTGCCAGCAGTGAAGGGCGGGGAGACTACGAGCAGTACTTC

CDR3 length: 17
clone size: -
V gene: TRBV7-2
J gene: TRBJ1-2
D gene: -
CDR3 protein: CASSLEGFKGQNYGYTF
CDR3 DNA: TGTGCCAGCAGCTTAGAGGGGTTCAAGGGGCAGAACTATGGCTACACCTTC

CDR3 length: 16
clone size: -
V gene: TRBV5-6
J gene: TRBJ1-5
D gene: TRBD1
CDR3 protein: CASSLGQGASNQPQHF
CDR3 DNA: TGTGCCAGCAGCTTGGGACAGGGGGCAAGCAATCAGCCCCAGCATTTT

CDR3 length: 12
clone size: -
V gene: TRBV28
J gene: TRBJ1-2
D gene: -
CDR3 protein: CASSRTDYGYTF
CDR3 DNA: TGTGCCAGCAGTCGGACAGACTATGGCTACACCTTC

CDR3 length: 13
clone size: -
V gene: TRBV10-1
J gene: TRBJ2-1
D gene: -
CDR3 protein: CASSESQANEQFF
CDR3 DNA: TGCGCCAGCAGTGAGTCACAGGCCAATGAGCAGTTCTTC

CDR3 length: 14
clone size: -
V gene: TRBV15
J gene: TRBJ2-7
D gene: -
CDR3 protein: CATSGGGQRYEQYF
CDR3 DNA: TGTGCCACCAGCGGAGGGGGACAGCGTTACGAGCAGTACTTC

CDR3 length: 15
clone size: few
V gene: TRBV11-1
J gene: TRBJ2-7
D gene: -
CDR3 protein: CASSPRKGLAHEQYF
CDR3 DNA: TGTGCCAGCAGCCCCCGGAAAGGGTTAGCCCACGAGCAGTACTTC

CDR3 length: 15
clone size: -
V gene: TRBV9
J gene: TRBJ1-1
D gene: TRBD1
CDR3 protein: CASSVQGQMNTEAFF
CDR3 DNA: TGTGCCAGCAGCGTACAGGGACAGATGAACACTGAAGCTTTCTTT

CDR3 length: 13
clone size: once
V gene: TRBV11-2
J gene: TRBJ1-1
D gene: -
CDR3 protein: CASRTGLNTEAFF
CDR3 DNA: TGTGCCAGCAGGACAGGTTTGAACACTGAAGCTTTCTTT

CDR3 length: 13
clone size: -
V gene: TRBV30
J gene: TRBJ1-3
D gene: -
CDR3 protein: CAWTGSSGNTIYF
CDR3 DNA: TGTGCCTGGACAGGGAGTTCTGGAAACACCATATATTTT

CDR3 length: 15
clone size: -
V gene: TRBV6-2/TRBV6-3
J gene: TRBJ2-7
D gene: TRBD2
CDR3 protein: CASSSTSGASYEQYF
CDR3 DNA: TGTGCCAGCAGCTCTACTAGCGGGGCCTCCTACGAGCAGTACTTC

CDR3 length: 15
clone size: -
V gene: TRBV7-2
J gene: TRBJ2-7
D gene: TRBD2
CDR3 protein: CASSSSGGGPSEQYF
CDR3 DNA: TGTGCCAGCAGCTCTAGCGGGGGGGGCCCGAGCGAGCAGTACTTC

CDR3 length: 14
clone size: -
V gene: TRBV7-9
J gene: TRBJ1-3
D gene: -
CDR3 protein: CASSFFNPGNTIYF
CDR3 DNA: TGTGCCAGCAGCTTCTTCAATCCTGGAAACACCATATATTTT

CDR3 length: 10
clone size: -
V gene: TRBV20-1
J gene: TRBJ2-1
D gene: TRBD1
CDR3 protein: CSATTGRQFF
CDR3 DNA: TGCAGTGCAACGACAGGGAGGCAGTTCTTC

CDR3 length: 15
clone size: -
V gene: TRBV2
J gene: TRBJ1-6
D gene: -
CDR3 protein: CASRRGTEHNSPLHF
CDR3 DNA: TGTGCCAGCAGGAGGGGGACGGAGCATAATTCACCCCTCCACTTT

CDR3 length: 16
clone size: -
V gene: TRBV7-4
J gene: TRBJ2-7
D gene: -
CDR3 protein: CASSPPPEVPSYEQYF
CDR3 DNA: TGTGCCAGCAGTCCCCCCCCGGAAGTACCGTCCTACGAGCAGTACTTC

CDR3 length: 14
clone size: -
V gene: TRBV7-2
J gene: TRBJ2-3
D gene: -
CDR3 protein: CASSLVDYTDTQYF
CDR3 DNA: TGTGCCAGCAGCTTAGTGGACTACACAGATACGCAGTATTTT

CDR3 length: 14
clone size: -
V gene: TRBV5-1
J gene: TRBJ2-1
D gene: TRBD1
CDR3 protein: CASSEATGGAEQFF
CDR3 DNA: TGCGCCAGCAGCGAGGCGACAGGGGGCGCGGAGCAGTTCTTC

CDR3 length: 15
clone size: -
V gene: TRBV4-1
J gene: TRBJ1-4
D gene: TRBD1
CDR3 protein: CASSLWTGENEKLFF
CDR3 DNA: TGCGCCAGCAGCTTATGGACAGGGGAGAACGAAAAACTGTTTTTT

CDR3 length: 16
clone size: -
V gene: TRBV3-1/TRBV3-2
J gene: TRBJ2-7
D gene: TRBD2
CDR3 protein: CASSSPGTSGTYEQYF
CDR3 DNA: TGTGCCAGCAGCTCTCCCGGGACTAGCGGGACCTACGAGCAGTACTTC

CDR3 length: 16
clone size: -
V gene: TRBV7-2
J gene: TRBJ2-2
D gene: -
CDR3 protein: CASSPNPGPSTGELFF
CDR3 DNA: TGTGCCAGCAGCCCCAATCCGGGACCCAGCACCGGGGAGCTGTTTTTT

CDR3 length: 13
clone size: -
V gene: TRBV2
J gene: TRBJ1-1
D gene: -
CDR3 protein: CASSEEASTLPFF
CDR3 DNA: TGTGCCAGCAGTGAAGAAGCCTCAACCCTACCTTTCTTT

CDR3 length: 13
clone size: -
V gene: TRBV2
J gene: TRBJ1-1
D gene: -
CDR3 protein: CASSANRGTEAFF
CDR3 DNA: TGTGCCAGCAGTGCTAACAGAGGTACTGAAGCTTTCTTT

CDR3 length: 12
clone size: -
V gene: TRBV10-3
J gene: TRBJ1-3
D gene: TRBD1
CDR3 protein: CATGTGGNTIYF
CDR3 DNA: TGTGCCACCGGGACAGGGGGAAACACCATATATTTT

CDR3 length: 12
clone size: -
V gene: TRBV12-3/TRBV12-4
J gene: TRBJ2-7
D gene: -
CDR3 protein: CASSLGLYEQYF
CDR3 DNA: TGTGCCAGCAGTTTGGGTCTGTACGAGCAGTACTTC

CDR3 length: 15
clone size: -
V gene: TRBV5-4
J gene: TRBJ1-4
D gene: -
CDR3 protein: CASSLAGEPNEKLFF
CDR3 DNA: TGTGCCAGCAGCCTGGCAGGGGAGCCTAATGAAAAACTGTTTTTT

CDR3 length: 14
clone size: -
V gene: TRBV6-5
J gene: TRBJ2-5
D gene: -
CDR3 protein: CASSITRKGETQYF
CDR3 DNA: TGTGCCAGCAGTATAACAAGGAAGGGAGAGACCCAGTACTTC

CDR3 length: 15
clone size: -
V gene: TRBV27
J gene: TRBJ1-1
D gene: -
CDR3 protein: CASSPGLQRNTEAFF
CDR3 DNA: TGTGCCAGCAGTCCTGGTTTGCAGAGAAACACTGAAGCTTTCTTT